Following are 27 T cell receptor beta chains from one sample sequenced in a study of monozygotic twins with inflammatory bowel disease. TCRdb reprocessed the 5' RACE reads and keeps a single row for each CDR3 protein, giving no DNA. Recorded for this sample: around 450,000 distinct CDR3 sequences. Sequenced sample: blood. These receptors originate from a human donor with ulcerative colitis or Crohn's disease, or a healthy co-twin of an affected twin (not recorded which).

J is TRBJ2-3 and V is TRBV29-1; the D call of TRBD1 rests on TCRdb alone, since no DNA is present to check it. CDR1 is SQVTM, CDR2 ANQGSEA, per germline. This CDR3 region has 13 residues. CDR3: CSVRRGGTDTQYF.

This chain uses TRBV19 with TRBJ1-1; the TCRdb D gene call, TRBD1, has no DNA to confirm it. The germline V gene has CDR1 LNHDA and CDR2 SQIVND (reference sequence). The CDR3 has 14 amino acids. The chain's CDR3 is CASDRGGMNTEAFF.

The gene calls are TRBV19 and TRBJ1-2; the D gene TCRdb calls, TRBD1, cannot be checked with no DNA. Germline lookup yields CDR1 LNHDA and CDR2 SQIVND (reference sequence). This CDR3 is built from 14 residues. The CDR3 here is CASSINRGLYGYTF.

The chain joins TRBV11-3 to TRBJ1-1; TCRdb outputs TRBD1, but without DNA this stays unchecked. The CDR3 contains 14 residues. Germline-derived CDR1 and CDR2 are SGHNT and YENEEA. The chain's CDR3 is CASSFGGTETEAFF. The entire variable domain, with the rest obtained from reference TRBV11-3 and TRBJ1-1, is as follows: EAGVVQSPRYKIIEKKQPVAFWCNPISGHNTLYWYLQNLGQGPELLIRYENEEAVDDSQLPKDRFSAERLKGVDSTLKIQPAELGDSAVYLCASSFGGTETEAFFGQGTRLTVV.

This chain joins TRBV28 and TRBJ1-5; TCRdb designates TRBD1, a call that cannot be tested without DNA. Per germline, CDR1 MDHEN and CDR2 SYDVKM. The CDR3 runs 15 residues. This CDR3 reads CASSPWQGENQPQHF.

The V gene is TRBV20-1, the J gene TRBJ1-5; the TRBD1 assignment by TCRdb is unverifiable without DNA. This CDR3 contains 13 residues. Per the germline V gene, CDR1 is DFQATT and CDR2 is SNEGSKA (reference sequence). CDR3 region: CSAREAGAQPQHF.

The V and J genes are TRBV18 and TRBJ1-2. The CDR3 runs 13 residues. Germline CDR1 and CDR2: KGHSH and LQKENI. The CDR3: CASSPQGARGYTF. The full variable domain, its missing parts supplied by reference TRBV18 and TRBJ1-2, is NAGVMQNPRHLVRRRGQEARLRCSPMKGHSHVYWYRQLPEEGLKFMVYLQKENIIDESGMPKERFSAEFPKEGPSILRIQQVVRGDSAAYFCASSPQGARGYTFGSGTRLTVV.

The genes are TRBV5-1 and TRBJ2-3; as DNA is missing, the TRBD1 call by TCRdb cannot be tested. The CDR3 runs 15 residues. The germline V gene has CDR1 SGHRS and CDR2 YFSETQ. CDR3 in amino acids: CASSLGTVRTDTQYF.

The V call is TRBV5-6, the J call TRBJ1-2; TCRdb's D call, TRBD1, is unchecked because there is no DNA. Germline V lookup: CDR1 SGHDT, CDR2 YYEEEE. The CDR3 sequence is 15 residues long. This CDR3 is CASRFRQTLSEGYTF.

This chain joins TRBV3-1 and TRBJ1-2; checking the TCRdb D call of TRBD1 is not possible without DNA. The CDR3 loop spans 14 amino acids. Germline CDR1 LGHDT, CDR2 YNNKEL (reference sequence). CDR3 residues: CASSQEGGDYGYTF.

The chain employs TRBV28 and TRBJ2-1; TCRdb lists TRBD1, though no DNA is available to test this call. The CDR3 runs to 16 residues. CDR1 and CDR2 (germline): MDHEN, SYDVKM. CDR3 protein: CASSLFSGRGYNEQFF.

V and J are TRBV7-2 and TRBJ1-5; TCRdb picks TRBD1, but there is no DNA to check that call. Per germline, CDR1 SGHTA and CDR2 FQGNSA. This CDR3 is built from 13 residues. The CDR3 protein is CASSSNRGRPQHF.

The chain combines TRBV10-3 with TRBJ1-2. The CDR3 has 15 amino acids. CDR1 ENHRY and CDR2 SYGVKD come from the germline V gene. CDR3 in amino acids: CAISDGFEASSGYTF.

The rearrangement joins TRBV4-3 to TRBJ2-5; TCRdb returns TRBD2, unconfirmable since there is no DNA. Germline assignment: CDR1 LGHNA and CDR2 YSLEER. This CDR3 contains 17 residues. CDR3: CASSQTRTSGTAETQYF.

This chain joins TRBV9 and TRBJ2-7; lacking DNA, the TRBD2 call made by TCRdb goes unchecked. CDR1 is SGDLS and CDR2 is YYNGEE in the germline V gene. The CDR3 runs 15 residues. The CDR3 sequence is CASSVDPSGEGEQYF.

The V and J genes are TRBV5-1 and TRBJ2-1. CDR3 size: 17 residues. CDR1 SGHRS and CDR2 YFSETQ come from the germline V gene. The CDR3 spells CASSLDVGLSSYNEQFF.

The rearrangement uses TRBV6-5 and TRBJ2-5; as DNA is missing, the TRBD2 call by TCRdb cannot be tested. The CDR3 is made up of 16 amino acids. Germline CDR1 reads MNHEY; CDR2 reads SVGAGI. CDR3 loop: CASSYSGLAGDETQYF.

This sequence joins TRBV20-1 and TRBJ2-1; TCRdb's D call, TRBD2, is unchecked because there is no DNA. Per the germline V gene, CDR1 is DFQATT and CDR2 is SNEGSKA (reference sequence). The CDR3 is made up of 15 amino acids. The CDR3 is CSARRAGSSYNEQFF.

The chain couples TRBV5-1 to TRBJ2-1; TCRdb picks TRBD1, but there is no DNA to check that call. The germline CDR1 and CDR2 sequences are SGHRS and YFSETQ. The CDR3 contains 15 residues. The CDR3 here is CASSLRDTAYNEQFF.

The CDR3 loop is CASGEAGLRAFF. V usage is TRBV25-1 and J usage is TRBJ1-1. CDR3 size: 12 residues. The germline V gene has CDR1 MGHDK and CDR2 SYGVNS. Full variable domain (rest looked up from reference TRBV25-1 and TRBJ1-1): EADIYQTPRYLVIGTGKKITLECSQTMGHDKMYWYQQDPGMELHLIHYSYGVNSTEKGDLSSESTVSRIRTEHFPLTLESARPSHTSQYLCASGEAGLRAFFGQGTRLTVV.

The chain carries TRBV7-2 and TRBJ2-4; TCRdb gives TRBD1 as the D gene, but with no DNA this cannot be confirmed. Looked up from germline, CDR1 is SGHTA and CDR2 is FQGNSA. There are 12 residues in the CDR3. CDR3: CASSSGVNIQYF.

The CDR3 sequence: CSARASGGSYEQYF. This chain links TRBV20-1 with TRBJ2-7; TCRdb proposes TRBD2, but this gene call is untestable without DNA. This CDR3 region has 14 residues. CDR1 and CDR2 from the germline V gene are DFQATT and SNEGSKA (reference sequence).

The chain couples TRBV28 to TRBJ1-1; lacking DNA, the TRBD1 call made by TCRdb goes unchecked. Germline CDR1 MDHEN, CDR2 SYDVKM. CDR3 length: 15 amino acids. The CDR3 loop is CASSLRGGGQGEAFF.

The chain has TRBV7-8 and TRBJ2-7; the TCRdb D gene call, TRBD1, has no DNA to confirm it. This CDR3 has 18 amino acids. CDR1 SGHVS and CDR2 FQNEAQ come from the germline V gene. This CDR3 is CASSLGTGTGLFSYEQYF.

The chain has TRBV5-1 and TRBJ2-7; TCRdb lists TRBD2, though no DNA is available to test this call. The length of the CDR3 is 18 residues. Germline-derived CDR1 and CDR2 are SGHRS and YFSETQ. This CDR3 is CASSPGTSGVGTSYEQYF.

This chain links TRBV3-1 with TRBJ1-1. The CDR3 runs 13 residues. Germline assignment: CDR1 LGHDT and CDR2 YNNKEL (reference sequence). CDR3 sequence reads: CASSQDGNTEAFF.

This sequence joins TRBV7-2 and TRBJ2-1; TCRdb returns TRBD1, unconfirmable since there is no DNA. Germline CDR1 is SGHTA and CDR2 is FQGNSA. This CDR3 is 15 amino acids long. The CDR3 spells CASSLGPGSYNEQFF.